What follows is one TCR beta chain and its context. The data were obtained in a study of technical replicates of blood from a handful of donors. Libraries were prepared by immunoSEQ multiplex PCR; TCRdb keeps only in-frame clonotypes and omits some of them. The repertoire holds roughly 93,000 clones, with 95% as singletons. This CDR3 contains 15 residues. V trimming: 2 bases; J trimming: 10 bases; junction bases outside the gene matches: 11. Germline values: CDR1 GTSNPN, CDR2 SVGIG (reference sequence). This clonotype was obtained from a human donor in good health. Sequencing was done on a sample of T cells isolated from PBMCs. V is TRBV30 and J is TRBJ1-6, with TRBD1 identical over 7 bases. CDR3 in amino acids: CAWSLRRQGESPLHF. The CDR3, as DNA: TGTGCCTGGAGTTTGAGGAGACAGGGTGAATCACCCCTCCACTTT.